These 7 T cell receptor beta chains share one sample of origin, sequenced in a study of blood T cells in healthy people across ages. Sample-barcoded 5' priming and a J-beta primer mix drove a second PCR of 7 to 11 cycles. TCRdb itself ran the 5' RACE reads through MiXCR, one entry per CDR3 protein. The sample contains about 1.5 million distinct CDR3 sequences, roughly 45% of which appear only once. Sequencing was performed on blood. The receptor set was obtained from a woman between 18 and 29 years old in good health.

This chain joins TRBV12-3 or TRBV12-4 and TRBJ2-3; D uncertain. The CDR3 has 13 residues. The V and J ends lost 7 bases and 1 base respectively, with 9 bases between them. CDR3 amino acids: CASMYTGTDTQYF. Here the CDR3 DNA reads TGTGCCAGCATGTACACCGGCACAGATACGCAGTATTTT.

The table lists this clonotype with a few counts. The chain employs TRBV5-1 and TRBJ2-5; 12 bases agree with TRBD2. This CDR3 contains 16 residues. Unmatched junction bases numbered 4, after V lost 4 bases and J lost 0 bases. CDR1 is SGHRS, CDR2 YFSETQ, per germline. CDR3 residues: CASSPTSGGYQETQYF. CDR3 in DNA: TGCGCCAGCAGCCCCACTAGCGGGGGGTACCAAGAGACCCAGTACTTC. Combining the CDR3 with reference TRBV5-1 and TRBJ2-5 gives the whole variable domain KAGVTQTPRYLIKTRGQQVTLSCSPISGHRSVSWYQQTPGQGLQFLFEYFSETQRNKGNFPGRFSGRQFSNSRSEMNVSTLELGDSALYLCASSPTSGGYQETQYFGPGTRLLVL.

This chain connects TRBV15 to TRBJ2-1; D is perhaps TRBD1 (5 bases). Trimming shortened V by 4 bases and J by 0 bases, and 13 bases separated the two germline ends. Germline V gene data show CDR1 as LNHNV and CDR2 as YYDKDF (reference sequence). The CDR3 runs 16 residues. This CDR3 is CATSTLGASSYNEQFF. The CDR3 region has the DNA TGTGCCACCAGCACCCTAGGGGCCAGCTCCTACAATGAGCAGTTCTTC.

This chain links TRBV9 with TRBJ2-7; 8 bases align to TRBD1. The CDR3 length is 14 residues. In germline, CDR1 is SGDLS, CDR2 YYNGEE. V shed 4 bases, J shed 10 bases, and the junction held 13 bases outside the gene matches. For the CDR3, the DNA is TGTGCCAGCAGCCCCAGGACAGGGTTTTTTGCCCAGTACTTC. This gives the protein CASSPRTGFFAQYF.

This clonotype was seen a handful of times. The V and J genes are TRBV27 and TRBJ1-2; D is unresolved. The V end lost 5 bases, the J end lost 8 bases, and 12 bases lay between the germline ends. The CDR3 sequence is 12 residues long. Germline V gene data show CDR1 as MNHEY and CDR2 as SMNVEV (reference sequence). CDR3 region: CASSTREGGYTF. The CDR3 nucleotides read TGTGCCAGCAGTACTAGGGAGGGCGGCTACACCTTC.

The CDR3 DNA is TGTGCCAGCAGCCCCAACAGGGGAGGGCACGAAAAACTGTTTTTT. It specifies CASSPNRGGHEKLFF. This chain connects TRBV7-2 to TRBJ1-4, with 7 nucleotides matching TRBD1. Germline-derived CDR1 and CDR2 are SGHTA and FQGNSA. Trimming took 5 bases from V and 8 from J; bases not matched to a gene: 11. This CDR3 contains 15 residues. The full variable domain, rest sourced from reference TRBV7-2 and TRBJ1-4, is GAGVSQSPSNKVTEKGKDVELRCDPISGHTALYWYRQSLGQGLEFLIYFQGNSAPDKSGLPSDRFSAERTGGSVSTLTIQRTQQEDSAVYLCASSPNRGGHEKLFFGSGTQLSVL.

The rearrangement joins TRBV7-3 to TRBJ2-1; 7 nucleotides line up with TRBD2. Germline V lookup: CDR1 SGHTA, CDR2 FQGTGA. CDR3 length: 16 amino acids. V shed 5 bases, J shed 2 bases, and the junction held 9 bases outside the gene matches. The CDR3: CASSLRIGGTYNEQFF. CDR3 coding DNA: TGTGCCAGCAGCCTCCGCATCGGGGGGACCTACAATGAGCAGTTCTTC.